Here is one TCR beta chain with its context. The source of the sample is a study of blood T cell repertoires in COVID-19. As for the study in general: Acute and convalescent COVID-19 samples came from the United States, Italy and Spain. From T cells, B-cell-depleted T cells, or PBMCs came the material, which was cDNA or gDNA.

Trimming pared 2 bases from V and 0 bases from J, leaving 10 bases between. The CDR3 is made up of 15 amino acids. CDR1 is KGHSH, CDR2 LQKENI, per germline. Original data processing: Researchers report that nucleated cell counts were estimated from reference gene primer amplification. Repertoires were generated with immunoSEQ multiplex PCR, while TCRdb's copy carries only in-frame clones and drops some. V, J and clone size are those of that table, while D and trimming were read from the DNA. This sample has around 180,000 clones; roughly four fifths occur once, and the top ten carry roughly 5.1%. Sequencing was done on a sample of peripheral blood. The receptor was derived from a young woman with acute or convalescent COVID-19. The V and J genes are TRBV18 and TRBJ1-1, with D hard to call. The CDR3 DNA reads as TGTGCCAGCTCACCAGCACTCGTCCTGAACACTGAAGCTTTCTTT. Translation gives CASSPALVLNTEAFF.